These T cell receptor beta chains were read from a single sample in a study of regulatory T cells in long-lasting Graves disease. TCRdb re-called the multiplex PCR reads through MiXCR, storing one row per CDR3 protein. Altogether 240,000 or so distinct CDR3 sequences are present, around 20% being singletons, with the ten largest covering approximately 15%. Sequences were derived from peripheral blood mononuclear cells (PBMCs), sampled at new diagnosis, from a patient treated with antithyroid drugs. All receptors derive from a female donor with Graves disease. The CDR3 runs from the conserved cysteine through the conserved F or W. Each record gives: V gene, CDR3 protein.

>TRBV6-1
CASSGRGEQYF
>TRBV6-2/TRBV6-3
CASRLGVGANVLTF
>TRBV20-1
CSARDLAVGSETQYF
>TRBV6-5
CASSYTSAYEQYF
>TRBV5-1
CASSLFPGGTGELFF
>TRBV2
CASSEAKWPGTSVDTQYF
>TRBV27
CASSRQPTVSPLHF
>TRBV9
CASSDRQGVNGHTF
>TRBV9
CASSVGAHDNQPQHF
>TRBV3-1
CASSQHTGYEQYF
>TRBV14
CASSQYPGVTEAFF
>TRBV19
CASTTTPGFEAFF
>TRBV30
CAWSVGALNEQFF
>TRBV2
CASRGDRASNQPQHF